The T cell receptor beta chain described here comes from a study of prognosis after radiotherapy for stage I lung cancer. Study details: Under 15 cases involved newly diagnosed primary stage I lung tumors, and several involved oligometastatic NSCLC subsequent to surgical resection of the primary tumor. Study observations and caveats: Tumor specificity was not determined for the expanded TCR clones.

V shed 1 base and J shed 6 bases, with 6 bases lying between them. Germline V lookup: CDR1 MGHRA, CDR2 YSYEKL. The CDR3 length is 13 residues. Multiplex PCR, run in two rounds, amplified TCR beta CDR3 from genomic DNA. Primers (each specific to one TRBV or TRBJ gene) were used in first-round PCR. TCRdb passed the multiplex PCR reads through MiXCR, listing each CDR3 protein once. Of roughly 13,000 distinct CDR3 sequences listed, around half are singletons. The blood draw at each of two time points yielded six milliliters of peripheral blood. Notes on this clonotype: Its antigen is as yet unknown.

V is TRBV4-1 and J is TRBJ2-2, with D possibly being TRBD1 or TRBD2 (5 bases each). The clonotype was recovered from a donor at least 50 years old with non-small cell lung cancer. The source was PBMCs, collected before or after stereotactic body radiation therapy (not recorded which). CDR3 nucleotides: TGCGCCAGCAGCCAAGTGGGGGCCGGGGAGCTGTTTTTT. It is translated as CASSQVGAGELFF.